These 11 T cell receptor beta chains originate from one sample sequenced in a study of shared clonotypes between healthy human individuals. The assay was immunoSEQ multiplex PCR, and TCRdb's table has in-frame clones only and misses some. The sample records 1,500,000 or so clones, roughly 98.5% being singletons. Sample: naive CD4+ T cells sorted from blood. Sample subset: CD45RA+ positively selected. The source is a man in his thirties or forties in good health.

This chain connects TRBV28 to TRBJ2-1; no clear D. V was pared by 10 bases and J by 3 bases, with 13 bases between. Germline V gives CDR1 MDHEN, CDR2 SYDVKM. The CDR3 consists of 13 residues. CDR3 sequence: CANPPWNYNEQFF. CDR3 bases: TGTGCCAATCCGCCTTGGAACTACAATGAGCAGTTCTTC. Full variable domain (rest looked up from reference TRBV28 and TRBJ2-1): DVKVTQSSRYLVKRTGEKVFLECVQDMDHENMFWYRQDPGLGLRLIYFSYDVKMKEKGDIPEGYSVSREKKERFSLILESASTNQTSMYLCANPPWNYNEQFFGPGTRLTVL.

The chain recombines TRBV11-2 with TRBJ2-1, with unresolved D. Trimming took 6 bases from V and 3 from J, leaving 18 bases between them. This CDR3 spans 16 amino acids. Germline assignment: CDR1 SGHAT and CDR2 FQNNGV. The CDR3 DNA is TGTGCCAGCAGTCGGCGTGCGCTGACTGACTACAATGAGCAGTTCTTC. Encoded protein: CASSRRALTDYNEQFF.

This clone was detected once. V is TRBV28 and J is TRBJ1-2, with D possibly TRBD1 on 5 matching bases. The CDR3 spans 15 residues. Germline V gene data show CDR1 as MDHEN and CDR2 as SYDVKM. The V end was cut by 6 bases, the J end by 4 bases, with 18 bases between. The CDR3 here is CASSIRSNGAYGYTF. The CDR3 region has the DNA TGTGCCAGCAGCATTCGCTCAAACGGGGCCTATGGCTACACCTTC.

The rearrangement joins TRBV5-6 to TRBJ2-7; perhaps TRBD2 as D (5 bases). CDR3 size: 17 residues. V dropped 1 base and J dropped 3 bases, with 20 bases sitting between them. Germline V gives CDR1 SGHDT, CDR2 YYEEEE. CDR3 region: CASSLFGRAEYGYEQYF. The CDR3 DNA is TGTGCCAGCAGCTTGTTCGGGCGAGCGGAATACGGCTACGAGCAGTACTTC.

The chain couples TRBV7-2 to TRBJ2-4; possibly TRBD1 for D (6 bases). Trimming shortened V by 5 bases and J by 0 bases, and 17 bases separated the two germline ends. This CDR3 is 17 amino acids long. From germline, CDR1 is SGHTA and CDR2 FQGNSA. CDR3 bases: TGTGCCAGCAGCGCCCCAGGGGCACGACTAGCCAAAAACATTCAGTACTTC. This gives the protein CASSAPGARLAKNIQYF.

This sequence joins TRBV27 and TRBJ2-3; D uncertain. Germline V gene lookup returns CDR1 MNHEY and CDR2 SMNVEV (reference sequence). Trimming cost V 1 base and J 6 bases, with 14 bases left between them. The length of the CDR3 is 15 residues. This CDR3 reads CASSLYRPVEDTQYF. The CDR3, as DNA: TGTGCCAGCAGTTTATATCGCCCCGTGGAGGATACGCAGTATTTT.

The chain recombines TRBV5-1 with TRBJ2-1; TRBD2 aligns across 11 bases. The CDR3 is made up of 17 amino acids. Losses at the gene ends were 1 base for V and 1 base for J; bases not matched to a gene: 4. CDR1 and CDR2 (germline): SGHRS, YFSETQ. CDR3 coding DNA: TGCGCCAGCAGCTTGCAACTAGCGGGAGTGTCCTACAATGAGCAGTTCTTC. Translation: CASSLQLAGVSYNEQFF.

This chain links TRBV7-2 with TRBJ2-1; no reliable D call. The V end was cut by 1 base, the J end by 10 bases, with 11 bases between. The CDR3 length is 13 residues. Germline loops: CDR1 SGHTA, CDR2 FQGNSA. The CDR3 is CASSLEAVGEQFF. In DNA, the CDR3 is TGTGCCAGCAGCTTAGAAGCAGTTGGGGAGCAGTTCTTC.

The chain carries TRBV28 and TRBJ1-5; possible D gene TRBD1, 5 bases. In germline, CDR1 is MDHEN, CDR2 SYDVKM. CDR3 length: 16 amino acids. Trimming removed 6 bases at V and 0 bases at J, with 15 bases between. Here the CDR3 reads CASSQGRIYSNQPQHF. In DNA form, the CDR3 reads TGTGCCAGCAGCCAGGGACGGATATATAGCAATCAGCCCCAGCATTTT. Drawing the rest from reference TRBV28 and TRBJ1-5, the complete variable domain is DVKVTQSSRYLVKRTGEKVFLECVQDMDHENMFWYRQDPGLGLRLIYFSYDVKMKEKGDIPEGYSVSREKKERFSLILESASTNQTSMYLCASSQGRIYSNQPQHFGDGTRLSIL.

The rearrangement uses TRBV19 and TRBJ1-4; no clear D. The V gene lost 5 bases and the J gene lost 8 bases, with 12 bases spanning the gap. This CDR3 has 13 amino acids. Germline CDR1 is LNHDA and CDR2 is SQIVND (reference sequence). The CDR3 DNA is TGTGCCAGTAGTCTGGCTGCCGACGAAAAACTGTTTTTT. Translating it yields CASSLAADEKLFF.

DNA of the CDR3: TGTGCCAGCAGTCAATGGGTAACCGTCCGGCAGGGGCTAGATACGCAGTATTTT. Translating it yields CASSQWVTVRQGLDTQYF. The gene calls are TRBV28 and TRBJ2-3; D possibly corresponds to TRBD1 (6 bases). CDR3 length: 18 amino acids. From germline, CDR1 is MDHEN and CDR2 SYDVKM. V was shortened by 5 bases and J by 5 bases, with 26 bases between the two germline ends.